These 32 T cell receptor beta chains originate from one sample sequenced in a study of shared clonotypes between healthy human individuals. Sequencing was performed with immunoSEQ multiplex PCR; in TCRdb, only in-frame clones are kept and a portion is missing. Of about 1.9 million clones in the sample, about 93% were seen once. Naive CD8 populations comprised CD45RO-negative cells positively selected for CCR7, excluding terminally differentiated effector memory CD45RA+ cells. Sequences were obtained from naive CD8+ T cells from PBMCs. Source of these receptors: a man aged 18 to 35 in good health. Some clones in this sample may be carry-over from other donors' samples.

The CDR3 DNA follows: TGTGCCAGCAGTGGCCCGGGGATCGGGAGTTACTACGAGCAGTACTTC. This encodes CASSGPGIGSYYEQYF. The chain recombines TRBV28 with TRBJ2-7; a possible D gene is TRBD2 (6 bases). The V end was cut by 5 bases, the J end by 3 bases, with 20 bases between. CDR1 is MDHEN and CDR2 is SYDVKM in the germline V gene. The CDR3 runs to 16 residues.

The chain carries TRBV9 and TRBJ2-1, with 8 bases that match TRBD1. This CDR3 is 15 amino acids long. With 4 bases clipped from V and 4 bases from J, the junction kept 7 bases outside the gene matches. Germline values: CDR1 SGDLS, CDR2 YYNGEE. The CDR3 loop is CASSQAGTGYNEQFF. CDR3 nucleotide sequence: TGTGCCAGCAGCCAAGCCGGGACAGGATACAATGAGCAGTTCTTC.

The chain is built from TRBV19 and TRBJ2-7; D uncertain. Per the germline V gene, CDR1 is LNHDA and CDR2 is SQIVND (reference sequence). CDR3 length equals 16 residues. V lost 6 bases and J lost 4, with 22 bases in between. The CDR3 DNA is TGTGCCAGTAGCCCATCACAACTACATGGTCGATACGAGCAGTACTTC. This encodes CASSPSQLHGRYEQYF. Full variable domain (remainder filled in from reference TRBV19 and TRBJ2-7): DGGITQSPKYLFRKEGQNVTLSCEQNLNHDAMYWYRQDPGQGLRLIYYSQIVNDFQKGDIAEGYSVSREKKESFPLTVTSAQKNPTAFYLCASSPSQLHGRYEQYFGPGTRLTVT.

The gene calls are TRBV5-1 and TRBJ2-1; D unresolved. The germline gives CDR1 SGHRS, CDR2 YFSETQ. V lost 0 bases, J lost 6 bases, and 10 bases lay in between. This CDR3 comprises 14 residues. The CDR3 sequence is CASSLEWGGNEQFF. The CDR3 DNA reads TGCGCCAGCAGCTTGGAGTGGGGTGGCAATGAGCAGTTCTTC.

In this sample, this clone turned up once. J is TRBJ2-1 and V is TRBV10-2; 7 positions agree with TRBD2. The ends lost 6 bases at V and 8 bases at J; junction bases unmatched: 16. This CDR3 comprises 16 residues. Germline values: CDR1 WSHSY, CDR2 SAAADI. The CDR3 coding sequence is TGCGCCAGCAGCGGGGAGGGTTGGGGTAATAAGGATGAGCAGTTCTTC. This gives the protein CASSGEGWGNKDEQFF.

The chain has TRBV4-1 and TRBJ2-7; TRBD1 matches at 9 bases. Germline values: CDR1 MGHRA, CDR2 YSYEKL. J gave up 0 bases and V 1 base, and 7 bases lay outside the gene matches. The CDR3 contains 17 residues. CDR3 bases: TGCGCCAGCAGCCAAGTGTTGGCGGGACAGGGCTCCTACGAGCAGTACTTC. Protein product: CASSQVLAGQGSYEQYF.

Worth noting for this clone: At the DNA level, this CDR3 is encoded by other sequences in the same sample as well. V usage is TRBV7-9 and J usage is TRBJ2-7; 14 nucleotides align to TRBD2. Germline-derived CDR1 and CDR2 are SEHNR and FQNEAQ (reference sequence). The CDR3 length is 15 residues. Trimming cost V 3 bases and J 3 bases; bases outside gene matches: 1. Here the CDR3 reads CASSFGTSGSYEQYF. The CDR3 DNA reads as TGTGCCAGCAGCTTCGGGACTAGCGGGAGCTACGAGCAGTACTTC. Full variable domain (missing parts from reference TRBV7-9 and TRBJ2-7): DTGVSQNPRHKITKRGQNVTFRCDPISEHNRLYWYRQTLGQGPEFLTYFQNEAQLEKSRLLSDRFSAERPKGSFSTLEIQRTEQGDSAMYLCASSFGTSGSYEQYFGPGTRLTVT.

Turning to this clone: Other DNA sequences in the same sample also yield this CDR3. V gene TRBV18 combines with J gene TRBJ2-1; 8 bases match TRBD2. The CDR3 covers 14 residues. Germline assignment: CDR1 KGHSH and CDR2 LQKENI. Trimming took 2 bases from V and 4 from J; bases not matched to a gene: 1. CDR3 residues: CASSPGTRYNEQFF. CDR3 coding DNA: TGTGCCAGCTCACCAGGGACTAGGTACAATGAGCAGTTCTTC.

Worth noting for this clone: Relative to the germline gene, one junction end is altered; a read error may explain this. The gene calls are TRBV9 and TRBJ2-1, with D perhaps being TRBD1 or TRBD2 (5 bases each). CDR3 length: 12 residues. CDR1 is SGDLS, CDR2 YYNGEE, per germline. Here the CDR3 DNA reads TGTGCTAGCAGCGGTGGGACCGATGAGCAGTTCTTC. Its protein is CASSGGTDEQFF.

DNA for the CDR3: TGTGCCAGCAGCCCCCCAATAGCCACCGGGGAGCTGTTTTTT. It translates to CASSPPIATGELFF. V usage is TRBV7-9 and J usage is TRBJ2-2, with no clear D. There are 14 residues in the CDR3. The V end lost 5 bases, the J end lost 4 bases, and 11 bases lay between the germline ends. Germline V lookup: CDR1 SEHNR, CDR2 FQNEAQ (reference sequence). The full variable domain, with the rest looked up from reference TRBV7-9 and TRBJ2-2, is DTGVSQNPRHKITKRGQNVTFRCDPISEHNRLYWYRQTLGQGPEFLTYFQNEAQLEKSRLLSDRFSAERPKGSFSTLEIQRTEQGDSAMYLCASSPPIATGELFFGEGSRLTVL.

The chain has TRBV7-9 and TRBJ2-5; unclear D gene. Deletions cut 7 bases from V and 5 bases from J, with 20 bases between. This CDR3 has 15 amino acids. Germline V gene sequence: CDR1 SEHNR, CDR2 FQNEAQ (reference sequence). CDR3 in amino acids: CASTPAGPLWETQYF. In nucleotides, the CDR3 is TGTGCCAGCACACCAGCCGGACCTCTGTGGGAGACCCAGTACTTC.

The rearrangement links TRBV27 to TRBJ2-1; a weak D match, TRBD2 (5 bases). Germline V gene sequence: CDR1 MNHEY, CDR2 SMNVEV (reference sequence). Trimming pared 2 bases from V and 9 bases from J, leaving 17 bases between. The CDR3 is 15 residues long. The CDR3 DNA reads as TGTGCCAGCAGTTTACCGGGATCGGGGTTTACTGAGCAGTTCTTC. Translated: CASSLPGSGFTEQFF.

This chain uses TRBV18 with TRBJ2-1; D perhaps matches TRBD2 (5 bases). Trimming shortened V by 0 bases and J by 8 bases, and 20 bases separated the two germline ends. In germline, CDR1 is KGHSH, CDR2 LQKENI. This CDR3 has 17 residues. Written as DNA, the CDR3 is TGTGCCAGCTCACCACCCACCGGGATCGGGTTGAGGTATGAGCAGTTCTTC. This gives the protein CASSPPTGIGLRYEQFF.

CDR3 coding DNA: TGTGCCAGCAGCTTTCCGGGACAGGGATTTGCCGGGGAGCTGTTTTTT. Translated: CASSFPGQGFAGELFF. The chain carries TRBV7-9 and TRBJ2-2; 9 bases line up with TRBD1. V trimming: 3 bases; J trimming: 6 bases; junction bases outside the gene matches: 8. This CDR3 is built from 16 residues. Germline CDR1 is SEHNR and CDR2 is FQNEAQ (reference sequence).

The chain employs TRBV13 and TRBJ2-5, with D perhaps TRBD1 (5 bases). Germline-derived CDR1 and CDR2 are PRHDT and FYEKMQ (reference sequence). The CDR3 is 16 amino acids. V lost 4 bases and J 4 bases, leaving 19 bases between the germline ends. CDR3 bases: TGTGCCAGCAGCTGGTCGGACACCCAACTGAGAGAGACCCAGTACTTC. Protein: CASSWSDTQLRETQYF.

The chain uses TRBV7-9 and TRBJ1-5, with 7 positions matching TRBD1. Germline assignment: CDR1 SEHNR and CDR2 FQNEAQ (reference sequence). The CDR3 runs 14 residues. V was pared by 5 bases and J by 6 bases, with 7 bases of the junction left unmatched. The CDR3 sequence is CASSEDTGVQPQHF. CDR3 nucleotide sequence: TGTGCCAGCAGCGAAGACACAGGGGTTCAGCCCCAGCATTTT.

DNA of the CDR3: TGTGCCAGCAGTCCTAGCGGGGAAACCTACGAGCAGTACTTC. Residues: CASSPSGETYEQYF. The chain has TRBV2 and TRBJ2-7, with TRBD2 matching over 9 bases. The length of the CDR3 is 14 residues. CDR1 SNHLY and CDR2 FYNNEI come from the germline V gene. Trimming at V came to 5 bases and at J to 2 bases, leaving 4 bases not matched to a gene.

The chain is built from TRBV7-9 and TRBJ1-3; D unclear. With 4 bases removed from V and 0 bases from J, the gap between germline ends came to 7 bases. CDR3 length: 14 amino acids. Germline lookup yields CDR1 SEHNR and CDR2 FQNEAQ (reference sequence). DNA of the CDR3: TGTGCCAGCAGCTCATCCCGCTCTGGAAACACCATATATTTT. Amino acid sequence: CASSSSRSGNTIYF.

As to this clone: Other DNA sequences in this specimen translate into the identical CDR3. This CDR3 reads CASSLGSLNYGYTF. For the CDR3, the DNA is TGTGCCAGCAGCTTAGGTTCCCTTAACTATGGCTACACCTTC. V usage is TRBV7-9 and J usage is TRBJ1-2, with unresolved D. CDR1 is SEHNR and CDR2 is FQNEAQ in the germline V gene (reference sequence). There are 14 residues in the CDR3. V was shortened by 1 base and J by 1 base, with 7 bases between the two germline ends.

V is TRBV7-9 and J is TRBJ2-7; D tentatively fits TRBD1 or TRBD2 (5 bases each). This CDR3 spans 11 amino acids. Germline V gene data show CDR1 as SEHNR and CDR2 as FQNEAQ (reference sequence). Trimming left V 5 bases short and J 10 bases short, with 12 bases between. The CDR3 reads CASSRGLPQYF. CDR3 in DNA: TGTGCCAGCAGCCGGGGCCTCCCTCAGTACTTC.

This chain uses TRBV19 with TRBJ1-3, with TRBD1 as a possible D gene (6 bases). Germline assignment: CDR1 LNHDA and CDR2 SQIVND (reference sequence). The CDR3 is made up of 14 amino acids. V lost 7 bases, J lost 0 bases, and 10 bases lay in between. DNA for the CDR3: TGTGCCAGTAAGGGGGTATCCTCTGGAAACACCATATATTTT. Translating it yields CASKGVSSGNTIYF.

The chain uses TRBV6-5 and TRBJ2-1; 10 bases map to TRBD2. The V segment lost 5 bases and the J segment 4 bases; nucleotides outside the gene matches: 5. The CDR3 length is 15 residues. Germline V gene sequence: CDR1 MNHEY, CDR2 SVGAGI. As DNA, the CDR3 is TGTGCCAGCAGTATGACTAGCGGGCCGTACAATGAGCAGTTCTTC. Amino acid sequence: CASSMTSGPYNEQFF.

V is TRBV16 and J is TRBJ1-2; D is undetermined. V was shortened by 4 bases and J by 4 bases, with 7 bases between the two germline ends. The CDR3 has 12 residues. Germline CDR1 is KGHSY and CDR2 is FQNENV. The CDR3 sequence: CASSPTAYGYTF. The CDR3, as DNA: TGTGCCAGCAGCCCTACGGCCTATGGCTACACCTTC.

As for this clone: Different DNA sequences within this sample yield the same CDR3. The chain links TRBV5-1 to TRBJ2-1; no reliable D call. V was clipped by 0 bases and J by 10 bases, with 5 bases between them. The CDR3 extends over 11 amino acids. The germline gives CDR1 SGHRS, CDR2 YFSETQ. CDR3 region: CASSLAREQFF. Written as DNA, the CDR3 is TGCGCCAGCAGCTTGGCAAGGGAGCAGTTCTTC.

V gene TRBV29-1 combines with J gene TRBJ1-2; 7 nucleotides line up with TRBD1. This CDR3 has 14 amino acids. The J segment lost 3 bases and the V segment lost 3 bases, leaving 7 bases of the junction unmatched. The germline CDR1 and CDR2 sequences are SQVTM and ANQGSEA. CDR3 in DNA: TGCAGCGTTGACGGATTAACAGGGGACTATGGCTACACCTTC. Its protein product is CSVDGLTGDYGYTF.

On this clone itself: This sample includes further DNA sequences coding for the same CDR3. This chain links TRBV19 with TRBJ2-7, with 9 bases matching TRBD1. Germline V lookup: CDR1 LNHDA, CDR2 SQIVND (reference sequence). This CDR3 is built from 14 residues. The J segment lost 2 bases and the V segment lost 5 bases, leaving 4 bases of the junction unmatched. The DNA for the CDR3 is TGTGCCAGTAGTGCCGGGACAGGGACCTACGAGCAGTACTTC. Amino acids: CASSAGTGTYEQYF.

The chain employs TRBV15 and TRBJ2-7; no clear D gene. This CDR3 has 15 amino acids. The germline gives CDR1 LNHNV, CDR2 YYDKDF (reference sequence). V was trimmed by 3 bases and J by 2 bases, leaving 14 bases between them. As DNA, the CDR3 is TGTGCCACCAGCAGGGAATACGACCACACCTACGAGCAGTACTTC. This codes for CATSREYDHTYEQYF.

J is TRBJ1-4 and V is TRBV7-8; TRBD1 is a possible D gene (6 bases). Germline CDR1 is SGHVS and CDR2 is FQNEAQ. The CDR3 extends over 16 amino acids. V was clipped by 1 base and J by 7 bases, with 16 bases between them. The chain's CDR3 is CASSLGPTGMAEKLFF. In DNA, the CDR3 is TGTGCCAGCAGCTTAGGACCCACAGGGATGGCTGAAAAACTGTTTTTT.

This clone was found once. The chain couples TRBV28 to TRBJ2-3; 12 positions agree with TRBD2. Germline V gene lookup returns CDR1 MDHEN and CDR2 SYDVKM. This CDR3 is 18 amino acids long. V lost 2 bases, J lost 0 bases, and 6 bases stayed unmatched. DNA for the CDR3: TGTGCCAGCAGTTTAAATCTAGCGGGAGGGCCAAGCACAGATACGCAGTATTTT. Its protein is CASSLNLAGGPSTDTQYF.

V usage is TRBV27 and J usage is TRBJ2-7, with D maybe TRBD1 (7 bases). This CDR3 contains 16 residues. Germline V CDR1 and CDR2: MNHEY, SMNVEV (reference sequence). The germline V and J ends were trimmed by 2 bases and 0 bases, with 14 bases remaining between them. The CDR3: CASSLSQGGFSYEQYF. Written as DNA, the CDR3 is TGTGCCAGCAGTTTAAGCCAGGGGGGTTTCTCCTACGAGCAGTACTTC.

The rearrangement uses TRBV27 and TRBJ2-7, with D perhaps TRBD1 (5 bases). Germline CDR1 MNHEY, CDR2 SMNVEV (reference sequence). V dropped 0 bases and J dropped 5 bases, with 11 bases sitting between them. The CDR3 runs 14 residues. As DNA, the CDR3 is TGTGCCAGCAGTTTATCAGGGGTTAGGCACGAGCAGTACTTC. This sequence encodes CASSLSGVRHEQYF.

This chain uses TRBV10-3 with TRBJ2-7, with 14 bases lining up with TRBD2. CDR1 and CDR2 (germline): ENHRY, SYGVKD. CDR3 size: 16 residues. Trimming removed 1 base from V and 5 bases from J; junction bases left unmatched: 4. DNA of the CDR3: TGTGCCATCAGTGAGTTTGGGGGACTAGCGGGAGACGAGCAGTACTTC. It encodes CAISEFGGLAGDEQYF.